The rows below give T cell receptor beta chains drawn from one sample of a study of beta chain features in type 1 diabetes. Profiled with immunoSEQ multiplex PCR; TCRdb holds only in-frame clones, not every one. The sample lists 400,000 to 500,000 clones; about 15% were seen once. Sequencing input: naive CD4+ T cells from blood. The receptors derive from a man aged 25 to 45 in good health. The CDR3 runs from the conserved cysteine through the conserved F or W. The order of the fields is CDR3 protein, CDR3 DNA, V gene, clone size, D gene, J gene. The D gene is left open where the match is weak. Not every row has a clone size; where given, it reads once, few, many or a size class.

CDR3aa: CASREFRRLDEQFF
CDR3nt: TGTGCCAGCAGGGAATTCAGAAGGTTAGATGAGCAGTTCTTC
v_gene: TRBV2
abundance: few
d_gene: -
j_gene: TRBJ2-1

CDR3aa: CASSSLNRGRNTEAFF
CDR3nt: TGTGCCAGCAGCTCCCTAAACAGGGGGCGGAACACTGAAGCTTTCTTT
v_gene: TRBV13
abundance: -
d_gene: TRBD1
j_gene: TRBJ1-1

CDR3aa: CASRWRDRDNEQFF
CDR3nt: TGCGCCAGCAGATGGAGGGACAGGGACAATGAGCAGTTCTTC
v_gene: TRBV5-1
abundance: few
d_gene: TRBD1
j_gene: TRBJ2-1

CDR3aa: CASSPRQGFNYGYTF
CDR3nt: TGTGCCAGCAGCCCTCGACAGGGATTTAACTATGGCTACACCTTC
v_gene: TRBV9
abundance: -
d_gene: TRBD1
j_gene: TRBJ1-2

CDR3aa: CASVKDRAIDGYTF
CDR3nt: TGTGCCAGCGTAAAGGACAGGGCTATCGATGGCTACACCTTC
v_gene: TRBV2
abundance: few
d_gene: TRBD1
j_gene: TRBJ1-2

CDR3aa: CASSVPTELGGYTF
CDR3nt: TGTGCCAGCAGCGTCCCGACTGAGCTAGGAGGCTACACCTTC
v_gene: TRBV9
abundance: -
d_gene: -
j_gene: TRBJ1-2

CDR3aa: CATSRRQVNQETQYF
CDR3nt: TGTGCCACCAGCAGGCGTCAGGTGAACCAAGAGACCCAGTACTTC
v_gene: TRBV15
abundance: -
d_gene: -
j_gene: TRBJ2-5

CDR3aa: CASSLDSLAYNEQFF
CDR3nt: TGTGCCAGCAGCTTGGATTCCCTAGCCTACAATGAGCAGTTCTTC
v_gene: TRBV5-4
abundance: few
d_gene: -
j_gene: TRBJ2-1

CDR3aa: CASSPRSIPTDTQYF
CDR3nt: TGTGCCAGCTCACCACGTAGCATTCCCACAGATACGCAGTATTTT
v_gene: TRBV18
abundance: -
d_gene: -
j_gene: TRBJ2-3

CDR3aa: CTCMTGQMADTQYF
CDR3nt: TGCACCTGTATGACAGGCCAGATGGCAGATACGCAGTATTTT
v_gene: TRBV29-1
abundance: -
d_gene: -
j_gene: TRBJ2-3

CDR3aa: CASSPGQNNQPQHF
CDR3nt: TGTGCCAGCTCCCCCGGACAGAACAATCAGCCCCAGCATTTT
v_gene: TRBV18
abundance: -
d_gene: -
j_gene: TRBJ1-5

CDR3aa: CASSQDGSSGMNQPQHF
CDR3nt: TGTGCCAGCAGCCAAGATGGTAGTTCAGGTATGAATCAGCCCCAGCATTTT
v_gene: TRBV14
abundance: -
d_gene: -
j_gene: TRBJ1-5

CDR3aa: CASSSGLHEQYF
CDR3nt: TGTGCCAGCAGCTCAGGGTTACACGAGCAGTACTTC
v_gene: TRBV11-2
abundance: -
d_gene: -
j_gene: TRBJ2-7

CDR3aa: CAWNPTGSEAFF
CDR3nt: TGTGCCTGGAACCCGACAGGGTCTGAAGCTTTCTTT
v_gene: TRBV30
abundance: -
d_gene: TRBD1
j_gene: TRBJ1-1

CDR3aa: CASSQGPDYYEQYF
CDR3nt: TGTGCCAGCAGCCAAGGACCGGATTACTACGAGCAGTACTTC
v_gene: TRBV7-6
abundance: -
d_gene: -
j_gene: TRBJ2-7

CDR3aa: CSVEDLRRSGNTIYF
CDR3nt: TGCAGCGTTGAAGATTTACGCAGATCTGGAAACACCATATATTTT
v_gene: TRBV29-1
abundance: -
d_gene: -
j_gene: TRBJ1-3

CDR3aa: CASSLAERGGGEQFF
CDR3nt: TGTGCCAGCAGCCTAGCGGAGAGAGGAGGCGGTGAGCAGTTCTTC
v_gene: TRBV9
abundance: -
d_gene: TRBD2
j_gene: TRBJ2-1

CDR3aa: CSAEGSEQFF
CDR3nt: TGCAGTGCTGAGGGTAGTGAGCAGTTCTTC
v_gene: TRBV20-1
abundance: few
d_gene: -
j_gene: TRBJ2-1

CDR3aa: CASSIGSGSDNEQFF
CDR3nt: TGTGCCAGTAGTATTGGTAGCGGGAGTGATAATGAGCAGTTCTTC
v_gene: TRBV19
abundance: -
d_gene: TRBD2
j_gene: TRBJ2-1

CDR3aa: CASRRRRDQETQYF
CDR3nt: TGTGCCAGCAGGCGGAGGAGGGACCAAGAGACCCAGTACTTC
v_gene: TRBV27
abundance: -
d_gene: -
j_gene: TRBJ2-5

CDR3aa: CASSLDLDYGYTF
CDR3nt: TGTGCCAGCAGCCTCGACCTCGACTATGGCTACACCTTC
v_gene: TRBV7-9
abundance: few
d_gene: -
j_gene: TRBJ1-2

CDR3aa: CASSQNTDTQYF
CDR3nt: TGTGCCAGCAGCCAAAACACAGATACGCAGTATTTT
v_gene: TRBV7-9
abundance: few
d_gene: -
j_gene: TRBJ2-3

CDR3aa: CASSQGDSSGTYNEQFF
CDR3nt: TGTGCCAGCAGCCAAGGCGACTCCAGCGGGACTTACAATGAGCAGTTCTTC
v_gene: TRBV14
abundance: few
d_gene: TRBD2
j_gene: TRBJ2-1

CDR3aa: CASSESGRNQPQHF
CDR3nt: TGTGCCAGCAGTGAATCGGGACGGAATCAGCCCCAGCATTTT
v_gene: TRBV2
abundance: -
d_gene: -
j_gene: TRBJ1-5

CDR3aa: CAWRASGRGDTQYF
CDR3nt: TGTGCCTGGAGAGCTAGCGGGAGGGGAGATACGCAGTATTTT
v_gene: TRBV30
abundance: few
d_gene: TRBD2
j_gene: TRBJ2-3

CDR3aa: CATSQGRVSEAFF
CDR3nt: TGTGCCACCTCACAGGGGAGAGTCTCTGAAGCTTTCTTT
v_gene: TRBV25-1
abundance: -
d_gene: TRBD1
j_gene: TRBJ1-1

CDR3aa: CASSPEVRETEAFF
CDR3nt: TGTGCCAGCTCACCAGAGGTTAGGGAGACTGAAGCTTTCTTT
v_gene: TRBV18
abundance: few
d_gene: -
j_gene: TRBJ1-1

CDR3aa: CASSLGWSSYNEQFF
CDR3nt: TGTGCCAGCAGCTTGGGTTGGAGCTCCTACAATGAGCAGTTCTTC
v_gene: TRBV5-4
abundance: -
d_gene: -
j_gene: TRBJ2-1

CDR3aa: CSVGYVVGNNEQFF
CDR3nt: TGCAGCGTTGGGTATGTGGTGGGGAACAATGAGCAGTTCTTC
v_gene: TRBV29-1
abundance: -
d_gene: -
j_gene: TRBJ2-1

CDR3aa: CASSLAGGRSHGNEQFF
CDR3nt: TGTGCCAGCAGCTTAGCAGGCGGGAGGTCCCATGGCAATGAGCAGTTCTTC
v_gene: TRBV7-9
abundance: -
d_gene: TRBD2
j_gene: TRBJ2-1

CDR3aa: CSVVELAGIQETQYF
CDR3nt: TGCAGCGTTGTGGAACTAGCGGGGATACAAGAGACCCAGTACTTC
v_gene: TRBV29-1
abundance: few
d_gene: TRBD2
j_gene: TRBJ2-5

CDR3aa: CASSKDLDGTQYF
CDR3nt: TGTGCCAGCAGCAAGGACTTGGACGGGACCCAGTACTTC
v_gene: TRBV5-6
abundance: -
d_gene: -
j_gene: TRBJ2-5